This is a list of T cell receptor beta chains from one sample in a study of T-cell reconstitution after alpha-beta-depleted transplantation in children. TCRdb re-called the PCR reads through MiXCR, storing one row per CDR3 protein. This table has some 200,000 distinct CDR3 sequences, approximately 6.8% appearing once. The material sequenced was PBMCs, taken before TCRalphabeta/CD19-depleted stem cell transplant. These receptors all come from a girl in the first two years of life with combined immunodeficiency, due to receive a stem cell transplant. Both conserved end residues are part of each CDR3. D genes are given only for firm matches. Clone size is shown for a subset of rows, as once, few, many or a class of expanded clone.

CDR3 DNA,CDR3 protein,J gene,V gene,D gene,clone size
TGCAGCGTTGAAGATGGGGTAGGGGGGGCTGGGGAGCAGTTCTTC,CSVEDGVGGAGEQFF,TRBJ2-1,TRBV29-1,NA,many
TGTGCCAGCAGTTTGACAGCTACCTACGAGCAGTACTTC,CASSLTATYEQYF,TRBJ2-7,TRBV27,NA,many
TGTGCCACCTCAGGGGGGCCGGAACTGTTTTTT,CATSGGPELFF,TRBJ1-4,TRBV19,TRBD1,few
TGCAGTTGCTACAATGGGGGGGCCTATGGCTACACCTTC,CSCYNGGAYGYTF,TRBJ1-2,TRBV20-1,NA,NA
TGTGCCAGCAGCTTGGGGGCCCTGGGCAAGGCTGAAGCTTTCTTT,CASSLGALGKAEAFF,TRBJ1-1,TRBV7-9,NA,many
TGTGCCAGCAGTTTAGGCGCCACCTACAATGAGCAGTTCTTC,CASSLGATYNEQFF,TRBJ2-1,TRBV12-3/TRBV12-4,NA,many
TGCAGCGTTGAACGGGGTGGGAGCAATGAGCAGTTCTTC,CSVERGGSNEQFF,TRBJ2-1,TRBV29-1,NA,many
TGCAGCAAATTGGGATTAGCGGGAGGATACGAGCAGTACTTC,CSKLGLAGGYEQYF,TRBJ2-7,TRBV20-1,TRBD2,many
TGTGCCAGCAGTTTCGCAGAAGGGATGGGGCAGTTCTTC,CASSFAEGMGQFF,TRBJ2-1,TRBV12-3/TRBV12-4,NA,many
TGTGCCAGCAGTCCATCTGGGACAGGGGGGACCGGGGAGCTGTTTTTT,CASSPSGTGGTGELFF,TRBJ2-2,TRBV12-3/TRBV12-4,TRBD1,NA
TGTGCCAGCAGCCCACCAAAGGGAGGTTTGGCGGGAGAAGAGACCCAGTACTTC,CASSPPKGGLAGEETQYF,TRBJ2-5,TRBV28,TRBD2,many
TGTGCCAGCAGTTTATGGGACTACGAGCAGTACTTC,CASSLWDYEQYF,TRBJ2-7,TRBV28,NA,many
TGCTGTGCTAGAGGTGGTCCTGGGGGGTTTTCGGGCGAGCAGTACTTC,CCARGGPGGFSGEQYF,TRBJ2-7,TRBV20-1,NA,few